These T cell receptor beta chains were read from a single sample in a study of a mutant IDH1 vaccine in newly diagnosed glioma. Method: immunoSEQ multiplex PCR; TCRdb's copy keeps in-frame clones and lacks some. The table has roughly 42,000 clones, 75% to 90% seen once. Antigens for these TCRs are unknown. This specimen consisted of PBMCs, obtained from a glioma patient whose treatment included an IDH1 peptide vaccine. Receptor source: a man aged 35-49 years with glioma. Both conserved end residues are part of each CDR3. Fields, in order: D gene, V gene, J gene, CDR3 protein, CDR3 DNA. A D gene is named only where the DNA matches it firmly.

d_call: TRBD1; v_call: TRBV27; j_call: TRBJ2-5; cdr3_aa: CASRPTGGWETQYF; cdr3_nt: TGTGCCAGCAGGCCGACAGGGGGGTGGGAGACCCAGTACTTC
d_call: TRBD1; v_call: TRBV29-1; j_call: TRBJ1-1; cdr3_aa: CSTYRGNTEAFF; cdr3_nt: TGCAGCACCTACAGGGGTAACACTGAAGCTTTCTTT
d_call: TRBD2; v_call: TRBV6-4; j_call: TRBJ2-7; cdr3_aa: CASSELAGSSYEQYF; cdr3_nt: TGTGCCAGCAGTGAGCTAGCGGGGAGCTCCTACGAGCAGTACTTC
d_call: NA; v_call: TRBV5-1; j_call: TRBJ1-5; cdr3_aa: CASSFAPHQPQHF; cdr3_nt: TGCGCCAGCAGCTTCGCACCCCATCAGCCCCAGCATTTT
d_call: NA; v_call: TRBV10-3; j_call: TRBJ2-7; cdr3_aa: CAISSQDEQYF; cdr3_nt: TGTGCCATCAGTTCCCAAGACGAGCAGTACTTC
d_call: NA; v_call: TRBV7-6; j_call: TRBJ2-2; cdr3_aa: CASTQPANTGELFF; cdr3_nt: TGTGCCAGCACCCAACCGGCGAACACCGGGGAGCTGTTTTTT
d_call: NA; v_call: TRBV19; j_call: TRBJ2-7; cdr3_aa: CASSIAGTAAYEQYF; cdr3_nt: TGTGCCAGTAGTATAGCAGGGACTGCAGCCTACGAGCAGTACTTC
d_call: NA; v_call: TRBV5-1; j_call: TRBJ2-3; cdr3_aa: CASSLAVRTDTQYF; cdr3_nt: TGCGCCAGCAGCTTGGCGGTCCGCACAGATACGCAGTATTTT
d_call: TRBD2; v_call: TRBV14; j_call: TRBJ2-3; cdr3_aa: CASSQDPGLAFDTQYF; cdr3_nt: TGTGCCAGCAGCCAAGATCCGGGACTAGCGTTCGATACGCAGTATTTT
d_call: NA; v_call: TRBV6-6; j_call: TRBJ1-1; cdr3_aa: CASIRDPSSEAFF; cdr3_nt: TGTGCCAGCATTCGAGACCCGAGTTCTGAAGCTTTCTTT
d_call: TRBD2; v_call: TRBV19; j_call: TRBJ2-7; cdr3_aa: CASAQREAGTYEQYF; cdr3_nt: TGTGCCAGCGCTCAGCGGGAGGCAGGGACCTACGAGCAGTACTTC
d_call: TRBD2; v_call: TRBV2; j_call: TRBJ2-7; cdr3_aa: CASSGSGIISEQYF; cdr3_nt: TGTGCCAGCAGTGGAAGCGGGATCATAAGCGAGCAGTACTTC
d_call: TRBD1; v_call: TRBV11-2; j_call: TRBJ2-3; cdr3_aa: CASSLDRGSPGQYF; cdr3_nt: TGTGCCAGCAGCCTGGACAGGGGGAGCCCTGGGCAGTATTTT
d_call: NA; v_call: TRBV19; j_call: TRBJ1-2; cdr3_aa: CASSMTTGFGGYTF; cdr3_nt: TGTGCCAGTAGTATGACAACTGGCTTTGGGGGCTACACCTTC